The TCR beta chain described here comes from a study of blood T cell repertoires in COVID-19. The wider study: Italy, Spain and the United States were the sources of the convalescent and acute COVID-19 samples.

Some clones are missing from TCRdb's copy, which holds only in-frame ones; the method was immunoSEQ multiplex PCR. Of about 220,000 clones listed, 82% were seen once; the top ten hold about 4.8%. The CDR3 totals 16 residues. The V segment lost 3 bases and the J segment 0 bases; nucleotides outside the gene matches: 4. The V gene's germline CDR1 is MDHEN and CDR2 SYDVKM. Sequenced input: peripheral blood. The source is a woman aged 70-85 years with COVID-19, enrolled during active disease. This chain connects TRBV28 to TRBJ1-1, with TRBD1 identical over 10 bases. CDR3: CASSLGQGYMNTEAFF. Here the CDR3 DNA reads TGTGCCAGCAGTTTGGGACAGGGGTATATGAACACTGAAGCTTTCTTT. The entire variable domain, with the rest obtained from reference TRBV28 and TRBJ1-1, is as follows: DVKVTQSSRYLVKRTGEKVFLECVQDMDHENMFWYRQDPGLGLRLIYFSYDVKMKEKGDIPEGYSVSREKKERFSLILESASTNQTSMYLCASSLGQGYMNTEAFFGQGTRLTVV.